This T cell receptor (beta chain) was sequenced during a study of blood T cell repertoires in COVID-19. The CDR3 length is 16 residues. V lost 0 bases, J lost 4 bases, and 15 bases lay in between. The V gene's germline CDR1 is LGHNA and CDR2 YNFKEQ. This clone has just a few counts. Sequencing used immunoSEQ multiplex PCR; TCRdb keeps in-frame clones, though not all of them. The sample gives under 250,000 clones, 85% of which show up once; approximately 6.3% is in the top ten. Sequenced sample: peripheral blood. This receptor was obtained from a woman aged 60 to 75 with active or convalescent COVID-19. This chain connects TRBV4-2 to TRBJ1-1; D perhaps matches TRBD1 (6 bases). The chain's CDR3 is CASSQETGLAGTEAFF. The DNA for the CDR3 is TGTGCCAGCAGCCAAGAAACAGGGCTCGCGGGCACTGAAGCTTTCTTT.